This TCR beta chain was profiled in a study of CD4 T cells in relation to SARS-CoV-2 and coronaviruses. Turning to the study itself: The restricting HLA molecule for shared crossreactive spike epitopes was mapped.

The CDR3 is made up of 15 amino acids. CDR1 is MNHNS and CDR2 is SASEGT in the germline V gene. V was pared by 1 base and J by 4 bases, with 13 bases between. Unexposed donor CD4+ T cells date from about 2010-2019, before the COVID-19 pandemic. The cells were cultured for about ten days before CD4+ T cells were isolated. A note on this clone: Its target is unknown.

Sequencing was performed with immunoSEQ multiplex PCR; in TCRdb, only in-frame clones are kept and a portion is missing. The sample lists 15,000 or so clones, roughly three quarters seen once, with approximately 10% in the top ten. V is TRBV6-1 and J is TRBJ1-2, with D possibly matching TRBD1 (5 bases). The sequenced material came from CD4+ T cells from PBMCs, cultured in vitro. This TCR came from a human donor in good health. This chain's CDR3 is CASSEGGGQGYGYTF. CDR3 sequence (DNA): TGTGCCAGCAGTGAAGGGGGCGGGCAGGGCTATGGCTACACCTTC.